The clone carrying this T cell receptor (beta chain) came up a few times. The germline V gene encodes CDR1 MDHEN and CDR2 SYDVKM. CDR3 length: 13 residues. Trimming removed 8 bases from V and 1 base from J, with 10 bases in between. The data stem from a study of blood T cells in healthy people across ages. Primers used in a second PCR of roughly 6 to 12 cycles were a sample-barcoded 5' primer and a J-beta primer mix. Using its own MiXCR run on the 5' RACE reads, TCRdb lists one record per CDR3 protein. The table shows hundreds of thousands of distinct CDR3 sequences, with around 24% occurring only once. These same data were also listed under a study on T cells of mothers and their children.

The J gene is TRBJ2-3, the V gene TRBV28; no firm D call. This TCR derives from a boy younger than 18 in good health. The source material was blood. The CDR3 is CASLQDRTDTQYF. CDR3 nucleotides: TGTGCCAGCCTTCAGGACCGCACAGATACGCAGTATTTT.